Below, one TCR beta chain is given with its context. This specimen comes from a study of blood T cell repertoires in COVID-19. Overall study context: Donors in the United States, Italy and Spain gave samples during acute or convalescent COVID-19. Sample material is recorded as cDNA or gDNA derived from T cells, B-cell-depleted T cells, or PBMCs.

In the original workflow: The authors estimated nucleated cell counts from reference gene primer amplification. TCRdb's copy holds only in-frame clones and misses some; the assay was immunoSEQ multiplex PCR. V and J calls and clone size come straight from that table; D and trimming were deduced from the DNA. The sample has about 220,000 clones, about 87% seen once. The sample consisted of PBMCs or T cells enriched from blood (not recorded which). This receptor was taken from a woman in her twenties or thirties who had recovered from COVID-19.

Here the CDR3 reads CASSEHREVNTIYF. The CDR3, as DNA: TGTGCCAGCAGTGAACACAGGGAAGTAAACACCATATATTTT. V and J are TRBV6-1 and TRBJ1-3; D perhaps matches TRBD1 (6 bases). CDR3 size: 14 residues. CDR1 MNHNS and CDR2 SASEGT come from the germline V gene. V was clipped by 2 bases and J by 6 bases, with 11 bases between them.